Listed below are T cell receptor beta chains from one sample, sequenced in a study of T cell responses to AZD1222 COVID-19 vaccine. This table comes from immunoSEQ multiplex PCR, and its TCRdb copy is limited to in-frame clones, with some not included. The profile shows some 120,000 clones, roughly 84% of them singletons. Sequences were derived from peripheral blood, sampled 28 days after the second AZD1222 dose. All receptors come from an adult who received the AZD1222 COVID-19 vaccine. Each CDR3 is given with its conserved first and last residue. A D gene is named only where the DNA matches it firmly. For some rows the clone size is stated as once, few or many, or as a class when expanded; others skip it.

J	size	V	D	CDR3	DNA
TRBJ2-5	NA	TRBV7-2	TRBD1	CASSLGQGVRETQYF	TGTGCCAGCAGCCTGGGGCAGGGGGTAAGAGAGACCCAGTACTTC
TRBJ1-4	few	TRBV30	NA	CAWSDTHEKLFF	TGTGCCTGGAGTGACACCCACGAAAAACTGTTTTTT
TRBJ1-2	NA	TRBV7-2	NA	CASSPGGNFYGYTF	TGTGCCAGCAGCCCCGGGGGGAACTTCTATGGCTACACCTTC
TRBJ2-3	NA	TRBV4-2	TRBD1	CASSHGRQGWDTDTQYF	TGTGCCAGCAGCCACGGTAGACAGGGGTGGGACACAGATACGCAGTATTTT
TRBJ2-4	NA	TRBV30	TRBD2	CAWSGYGGFPLDIQYF	TGTGCCTGGAGTGGTTACGGGGGGTTTCCCCTTGACATTCAGTACTTC
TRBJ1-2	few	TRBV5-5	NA	CASRNQAIGYGYTF	TGTGCCAGCAGAAACCAGGCCATTGGCTATGGCTACACCTTC
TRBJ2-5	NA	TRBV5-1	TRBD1	CASSSGDRGVETQYF	TGCGCCAGCAGCAGTGGGGACAGGGGTGTAGAGACCCAGTACTTC
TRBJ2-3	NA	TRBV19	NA	CASRHNTDTQYF	TGTGCCAGTAGACATAACACAGATACGCAGTATTTT
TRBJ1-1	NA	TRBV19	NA	CASNPGNTEAFF	TGTGCCAGTAACCCCGGAAACACTGAAGCTTTCTTT
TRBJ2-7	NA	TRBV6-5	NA	CASSPGAASYEQYF	TGTGCCAGCAGTCCCGGGGCGGCCTCCTACGAGCAGTACTTC
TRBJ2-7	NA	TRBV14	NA	CASSQEISDLLEQYF	TGTGCCAGCAGCCAAGAGATTTCGGATTTGCTCGAGCAGTACTTC
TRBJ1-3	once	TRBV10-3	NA	CAIRSSQGHSGNTIYF	TGTGCCATCAGGTCGTCTCAGGGCCACTCTGGAAACACCATATATTTT